This T cell receptor (beta chain) was retrieved from a study of blood T cell repertoires in COVID-19. Study summary: Specimens from acute and convalescent COVID-19 originated in the United States, Italy and Spain. PBMCs, B-cell-depleted T cells, or T cells were the source of the cDNA or gDNA that made up the material.

Original methodology: The assay estimated nucleated cells by amplifying reference gene primers. Assay: immunoSEQ multiplex PCR; the TCRdb copy retains only in-frame clones and omits some. The D gene and trimming were derived from the DNA, and the V and J assignments and clone size from that table. This table holds over 65,000 clones, around 81% found once. By frequency in the sample, this clone is medium-sized (0.01 to 0.1%). In germline, CDR1 is MNHEY, CDR2 SVGEGT. The CDR3 extends over 13 amino acids. V shed 2 bases and J shed 9 bases, with 13 bases lying between them. Sequences were obtained from peripheral blood. This rearrangement joins TRBV6-2 or TRBV6-3 to TRBJ1-1; possible D gene TRBD1, 5 bases. The receptor was isolated from a man at least 80 years old with acute or convalescent COVID-19. The CDR3 spells CASSYQGSVKAFF. CDR3 in DNA: TGTGCCAGCAGTTACCAGGGATCGGTGAAAGCTTTCTTT.